A selection of T cell receptor beta chains follows, all from one sample in a study of T cell changes during pregnancy in multiple sclerosis. Generated by immunoSEQ multiplex PCR, the TCRdb table keeps only in-frame clones and is missing some. The sample shows fewer than 50,000 clones, roughly 94% of them seen only once. The specimen was CD4+ T cells from peripheral blood mononuclear cells, collected in the third trimester of pregnancy. The origin of the receptors is a female donor with multiple sclerosis, enrolled in a pregnancy study. Both conserved end residues are part of each CDR3. A D gene is named only where the DNA matches it firmly. Part of the rows lack a size; the others show once, few, many or a class for expanded clones.

clone size	J gene	V gene	D gene	CDR3 protein	CDR3 DNA
-	TRBJ1-2	TRBV29-1	-	CSVEKTGAFYGYTF	TGCAGCGTTGAAAAAACAGGCGCTTTCTATGGCTACACCTTC
-	TRBJ2-7	TRBV2	TRBD2	CASSAGLAGDQQYF	TGTGCCAGCAGCGCAGGACTAGCGGGAGACCAGCAGTACTTC
-	TRBJ1-6	TRBV2	-	CASSLTGYGNSPLHF	TGTGCCAGCAGTCTCACAGGGTATGGGAATTCACCCCTCCACTTT
-	TRBJ1-2	TRBV30	TRBD1	CAAYTNRGYGYTF	TGTGCCGCCTACACTAACAGGGGTTATGGCTACACCTTC
-	TRBJ2-5	TRBV19	-	CASSIVKDSETQYF	TGTGCCAGTAGTATAGTTAAGGACTCGGAGACCCAGTACTTC
once	TRBJ2-7	TRBV5-1	-	CASSPRSPPYEQYF	TGCGCCAGCAGCCCCAGATCGCCCCCCTACGAGCAGTACTTC
-	TRBJ2-7	TRBV5-1	TRBD1	CASSYGQAYSYEQYF	TGCGCCAGCAGCTACGGACAGGCTTACTCCTACGAGCAGTACTTC
-	TRBJ2-2	TRBV18	-	CASSRLEATGELFF	TGTGCCAGCTCGCGGCTGGAGGCCACCGGGGAGCTGTTTTTT
-	TRBJ1-1	TRBV9	-	CASSVRSNTEAFF	TGTGCCAGCAGCGTAAGGAGCAACACTGAAGCTTTCTTT
once	TRBJ2-7	TRBV5-1	TRBD2	CASSGSGSGGLNEQYF	TGCGCCAGCAGCGGCTCGGGTAGCGGGGGTTTGAACGAGCAGTACTTC
-	TRBJ1-5	TRBV19	-	CASSMQGNQPQHF	TGTGCCAGTAGTATGCAGGGTAATCAGCCCCAGCATTTT
-	TRBJ2-5	TRBV4-1	-	CASSQGLRGPETQYF	TGCGCCAGCAGCCAAGGCTTGCGGGGTCCAGAGACCCAGTACTTC
-	TRBJ2-7	TRBV6-5	-	CASSSSGGFPSHEQYF	TGTGCCAGCAGTTCCTCCGGGGGTTTCCCGTCCCACGAGCAGTACTTC
once	TRBJ2-1	TRBV9	TRBD2	CASSVAGTSAYNEQFF	TGTGCCAGCAGCGTCGCCGGGACTAGCGCTTACAATGAGCAGTTCTTC
-	TRBJ2-3	TRBV10-3	-	CATRDSYSTDTQYF	TGTGCCACCAGAGACAGCTATAGCACAGATACGCAGTATTTT
-	TRBJ2-7	TRBV29-1	-	CSVEQGNLYEQYF	TGCAGCGTTGAGCAGGGAAATCTCTACGAGCAGTACTTC
-	TRBJ1-1	TRBV18	TRBD1	CASSLTGDTEAFF	TGTGCCAGCTCATTGACAGGGGACACTGAAGCTTTCTTT
-	TRBJ2-7	TRBV28	TRBD1	CASSLTDRDHEQYF	TGTGCCAGCAGTTTAACGGACAGGGACCACGAGCAGTACTTC
-	TRBJ1-1	TRBV9	-	CASSVGGWNMGTEAFF	TGTGCCAGCAGCGTAGGAGGTTGGAACATGGGCACTGAAGCTTTCTTT
few	TRBJ1-1	TRBV4-3	-	CASSQLENQEAFF	TGCGCCAGCAGCCAACTAGAAAACCAAGAAGCTTTCTTT
-	TRBJ1-1	TRBV2	-	CASSVQGVNTEAFF	TGTGCCAGCAGTGTACAGGGAGTGAACACTGAAGCTTTCTTT
-	TRBJ2-2	TRBV7-9	-	CASSLAGGTIGELFF	TGTGCCAGCAGCTTAGCGGGGGGAACCATCGGGGAGCTGTTTTTT
-	TRBJ1-1	TRBV14	TRBD1	CASSQGRVSGGLMNTEAFF	TGTGCCAGCAGCCAAGGAAGGGTGTCAGGGGGTCTTATGAACACTGAAGCTTTCTTT
-	TRBJ1-2	TRBV28	-	CASSLGGHGYTF	TGTGCCAGCAGTTTAGGGGGCCATGGCTACACCTTC
-	TRBJ1-1	TRBV7-8	-	CASSLGVYRNTEAFF	TGTGCCAGCAGCTTAGGAGTCTATCGAAACACTGAAGCTTTCTTT